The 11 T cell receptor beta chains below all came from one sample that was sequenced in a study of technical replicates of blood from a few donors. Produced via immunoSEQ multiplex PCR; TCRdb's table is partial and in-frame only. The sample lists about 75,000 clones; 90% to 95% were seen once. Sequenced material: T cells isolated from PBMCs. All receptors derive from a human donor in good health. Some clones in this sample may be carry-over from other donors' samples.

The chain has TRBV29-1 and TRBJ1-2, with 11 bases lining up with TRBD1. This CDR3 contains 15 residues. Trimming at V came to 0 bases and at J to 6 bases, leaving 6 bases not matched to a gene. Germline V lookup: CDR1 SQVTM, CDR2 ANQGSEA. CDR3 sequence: CSVEDRGQGAHGYTF. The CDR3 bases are TGCAGCGTTGAAGATCGAGGACAGGGGGCTCATGGCTACACCTTC.

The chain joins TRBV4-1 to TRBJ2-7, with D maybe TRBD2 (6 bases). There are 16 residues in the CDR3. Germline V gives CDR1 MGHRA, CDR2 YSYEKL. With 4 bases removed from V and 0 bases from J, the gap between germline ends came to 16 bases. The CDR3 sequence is CASSLTPGLSSYEQYF. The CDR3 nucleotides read TGCGCCAGCAGCCTTACCCCGGGACTCAGCTCCTACGAGCAGTACTTC.

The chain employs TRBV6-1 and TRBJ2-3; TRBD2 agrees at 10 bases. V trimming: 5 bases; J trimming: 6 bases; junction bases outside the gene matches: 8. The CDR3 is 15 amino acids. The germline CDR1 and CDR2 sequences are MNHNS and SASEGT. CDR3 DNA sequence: TGTGCCAGCAGTCGCATAGCGGGAGGAGGGGATACGCAGTATTTT. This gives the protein CASSRIAGGGDTQYF.

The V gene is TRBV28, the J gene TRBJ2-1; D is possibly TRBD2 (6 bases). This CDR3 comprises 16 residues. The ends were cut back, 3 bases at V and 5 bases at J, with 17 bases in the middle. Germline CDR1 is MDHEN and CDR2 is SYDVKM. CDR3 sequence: CASSFATGTRNNEQFF. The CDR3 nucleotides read TGTGCCAGCAGTTTCGCCACCGGGACTCGAAACAATGAGCAGTTCTTC.

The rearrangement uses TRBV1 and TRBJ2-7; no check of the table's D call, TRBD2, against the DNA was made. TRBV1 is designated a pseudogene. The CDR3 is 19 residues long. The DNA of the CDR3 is TGCACCAGCAGCCATTACAAACTAGCGGGGGGACGGAAAACCTACGAGCAGTACTTC. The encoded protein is CTSSHYKLAGGRKTYEQYF.

The CDR3 loop is CASSPPMGHEAAYEQYF. CDR3 nucleotide sequence: TGTGCCAGCTCACCTCCTATGGGACACGAGGCCGCCTACGAGCAGTACTTC. The chain carries TRBV18 and TRBJ2-7; possible D gene TRBD1, 6 bases. Trimming cost V 3 bases and J 2 bases, with 20 bases left between them. Germline V gene data show CDR1 as KGHSH and CDR2 as LQKENI. CDR3 length equals 17 residues.

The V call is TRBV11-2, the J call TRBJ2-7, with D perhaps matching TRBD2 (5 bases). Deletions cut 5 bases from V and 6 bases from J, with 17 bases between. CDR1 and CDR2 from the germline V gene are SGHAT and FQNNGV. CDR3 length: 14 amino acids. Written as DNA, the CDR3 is TGTGCCAGCAGCGGCCGGGTGGGAGAAGGCGAGCAGTACTTC. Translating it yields CASSGRVGEGEQYF. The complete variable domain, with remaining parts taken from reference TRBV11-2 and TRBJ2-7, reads EAGVAQSPRYKIIEKRQSVAFWCNPISGHATLYWYQQILGQGPKLLIQFQNNGVVDDSQLPKDRFSAERLKGVDSTLKIQPAKLEDSAVYLCASSGRVGEGEQYFGPGTRLTVT.

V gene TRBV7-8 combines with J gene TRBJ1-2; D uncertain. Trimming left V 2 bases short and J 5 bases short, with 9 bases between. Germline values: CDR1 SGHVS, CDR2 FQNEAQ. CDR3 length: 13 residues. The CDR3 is CASSLFSEYGYTF. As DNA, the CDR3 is TGTGCCAGCAGCTTATTTTCGGAGTATGGCTACACCTTC.

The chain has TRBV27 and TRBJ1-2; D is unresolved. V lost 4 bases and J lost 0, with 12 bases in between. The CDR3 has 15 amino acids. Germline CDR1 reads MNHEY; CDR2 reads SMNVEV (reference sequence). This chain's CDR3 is CASSSPGVANYGYTF. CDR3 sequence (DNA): TGTGCCAGCAGTTCCCCCGGGGTCGCTAACTATGGCTACACCTTC.

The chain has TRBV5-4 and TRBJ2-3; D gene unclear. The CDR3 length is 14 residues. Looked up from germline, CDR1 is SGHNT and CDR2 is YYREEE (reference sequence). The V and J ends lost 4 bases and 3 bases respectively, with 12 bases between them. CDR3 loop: CASSPPSGTDTQYF. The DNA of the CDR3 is TGTGCCAGCAGCCCTCCCTCCGGGACAGATACGCAGTATTTT.

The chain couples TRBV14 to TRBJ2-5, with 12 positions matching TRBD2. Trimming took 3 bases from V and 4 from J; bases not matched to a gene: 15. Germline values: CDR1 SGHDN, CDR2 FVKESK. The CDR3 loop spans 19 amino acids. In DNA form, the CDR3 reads TGTGCCAGCAGCCAGGACCGACTAGCGGGAGCTACGTGGGGAGAGACCCAGTACTTC. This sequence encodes CASSQDRLAGATWGETQYF.